The entry that follows covers one TCR beta chain sequence. No antigen is known for it. The sample comes from a study of vaccination effects on CD4 cells after COVID-19. The V and J ends lost 0 bases and 3 bases respectively, with 7 bases between them. CDR3 length: 13 amino acids. Germline lookup yields CDR1 SGDLS and CDR2 YYNGEE. Once cultured for approximately ten days, the cells underwent separation to obtain CD4+ T cells. None of the vaccinated had previously contracted SARS-CoV-2, and their nucleocapsid antibodies tested negative. Each culture had half its medium swapped for IL-2 medium on days 3 and 7. Study-wide points: Nearly all vaccine-induced clones in healthy recipients recognized only SARS-CoV-2. The study found marked clonal contraction of infection- and vaccine-induced clones late after vaccination.

Method: immunoSEQ multiplex PCR; TCRdb's copy keeps in-frame clones and lacks some. Of roughly 30,000 clones in the sample, around 70% were seen once. The chain has TRBV9 and TRBJ2-7; no clear D gene. The sequence came from a human donor who received a COVID-19 vaccine. Sample: CD4+ T cells from PBMCs cultured without peptide, taken before COVID-19 vaccination. The CDR3 DNA reads as TGTGCCAGCAGCGTAGATGTGGGCTACGAGCAGTACTTC. Translating gives CASSVDVGYEQYF.